A selection of T cell receptor beta chains follows, all from one sample in a study of response to subunit inactivated influenza vaccine. TCRdb independently ran MiXCR on the RT-PCR reads; one entry per CDR3 protein. This table has hundreds of thousands of distinct CDR3 sequences, approximately 11% appearing once. These data also formed part of another study, on T cells expressing NK-cell markers.

The sample in question was PBMCs from blood, obtained on the day of vaccination. The receptor source for this set is a man aged 45-60 years who received an inactivated influenza vaccine. Both conserved end residues are part of each CDR3. Fields, in order: J gene, D gene, V gene, clone size, CDR3 protein, CDR3 DNA. A D gene is named only where the DNA matches it firmly. A clone size is listed for some rows: how often the clone was seen (once, few, many), or a class if it is expanded.

TRBJ2-7,-,TRBV9,few,CASSVDGGTLGEQYF,TGTGCCAGCAGCGTAGATGGCGGGACCCTCGGGGAGCAGTACTTC
TRBJ2-3,TRBD2,TRBV7-7,-,CASSPLTGTSGHTDTQYF,TGTGCCAGCAGCCCACTGACCGGGACTAGCGGTCACACAGATACGCAGTATTTT
TRBJ2-1,TRBD2,TRBV18,few,CASSQGLKSHEQFF,TGTGCCAGCTCCCAGGGACTAAAGAGCCATGAGCAGTTCTTC
TRBJ2-4,-,TRBV20-1,many,CSAGWAPKNIQYF,TGCAGTGCAGGGTGGGCGCCAAAAAACATTCAGTACTTC
TRBJ2-1,TRBD2,TRBV4-1,few,CASSQTAGSSYNEQFF,TGCGCCAGCAGCCAAACAGCGGGATCGAGCTACAATGAGCAGTTCTTC
TRBJ1-2,-,TRBV7-2,-,CASSLAQSGSMKRF,TGTGCCAGCAGCTTAGCGCAGTCAGGGAGTATGAAACGGTTC
TRBJ1-1,-,TRBV5-1,many,CASSIGVNTEAFF,TGCGCCAGCAGCATAGGAGTGAACACTGAAGCTTTCTTT
TRBJ1-2,-,TRBV12-3/TRBV12-4,many,CASSLALAYGYTF,TGTGCCAGCAGTTTAGCTCTGGCCTATGGCTACACCTTC
TRBJ2-5,TRBD2,TRBV12-3/TRBV12-4,many,CASATSGGGETQYF,TGTGCCAGCGCGACTAGCGGGGGGGGAGAGACCCAGTACTTC
TRBJ2-1,TRBD2,TRBV20-1,-,CSKVASGGSYNEQFF,TGCAGTAAGGTGGCTAGCGGGGGCTCCTACAATGAGCAGTTCTTC
TRBJ2-3,-,TRBV28,few,CASSLYGGRGTDTQYF,TGTGCCAGCAGTTTATACGGCGGACGGGGCACAGATACGCAGTATTTT
TRBJ1-6,-,TRBV3-1,-,CASNPDGGNSPLHF,TGTGCCAGCAACCCCGACGGTGGCAATTCACCCCTCCACTTT
TRBJ2-1,-,TRBV4-3,few,CASSQDIGTHLYNEQFF,TGCGCCAGCAGCCAAGATATCGGGACCCACCTCTACAATGAGCAGTTCTTC
TRBJ2-1,TRBD1,TRBV11-2,few,CASSLGRGQGLGEQFF,TGTGCCAGCAGCTTAGGTCGAGGACAGGGGTTAGGTGAGCAGTTCTTC
TRBJ2-3,TRBD1,TRBV12-3/TRBV12-4,-,CASRQGKRTDTQYF,TGTGCCAGCAGACAGGGGAAGAGGACAGATACGCAGTATTTT
TRBJ2-3,-,TRBV28,few,CASVQGSTDTQYF,TGTGCCAGCGTTCAGGGTTCCACAGATACGCAGTATTTT
TRBJ2-1,-,TRBV29-1,few,CSVEDLAGRSYNEQFF,TGCAGCGTTGAAGATCTGGCGGGGAGATCCTACAATGAGCAGTTCTTC
TRBJ1-1,-,TRBV12-3/TRBV12-4,many,CASSETRNTEAFF,TGTGCCAGCAGTGAAACAAGGAACACTGAAGCTTTCTTT
TRBJ1-1,-,TRBV11-3,-,CASSSPGEENTEAFF,TGTGCCAGCAGCTCCCCTGGGGAGGAGAACACTGAAGCTTTCTTT
TRBJ2-7,TRBD1,TRBV2,-,CASNPLPDRLTVSYEQYF,TGTGCCAGCAACCCCCTCCCGGACAGGCTTACCGTTTCCTACGAGCAGTACTTC
TRBJ2-1,-,TRBV6-5,-,CASSYSNQAHIEQFF,TGTGCCAGCAGTTACTCGAACCAGGCCCACATTGAGCAGTTCTTC
TRBJ2-1,-,TRBV14,-,CASSPRKSWLGGEQFF,TGTGCCAGCAGCCCACGTAAGAGCTGGTTAGGGGGTGAGCAGTTCTTC
TRBJ2-7,TRBD1,TRBV6-6,few,CASSHDREYEQYF,TGTGCCAGCAGCCACGACAGGGAATACGAGCAGTACTTC
TRBJ2-7,-,TRBV7-9,few,CASTLGASEQYF,TGTGCCAGCACCCTGGGTGCGTCCGAGCAGTACTTC
TRBJ2-7,-,TRBV5-6,-,CASSFPGIDYEQYF,TGTGCCAGCAGCTTCCCAGGGATTGACTACGAGCAGTACTTC
TRBJ1-5,-,TRBV30,-,CAWSDWGNQPQHF,TGTGCCTGGAGTGATTGGGGGAATCAGCCCCAGCATTTT
TRBJ2-1,-,TRBV20-1,-,CSASEGGSVDVQFF,TGCAGTGCTAGTGAGGGGGGTTCGGTGGATGTGCAGTTCTTC
TRBJ2-3,-,TRBV7-2,-,CASSLVPGYTDTQYF,TGTGCCAGCAGCTTAGTTCCGGGTTACACAGATACGCAGTATTTT
TRBJ1-5,-,TRBV6-1,-,CASSEAGVHQPQHF,TGTGCCAGCAGTGAAGCCGGGGTACATCAGCCCCAGCATTTT
TRBJ2-7,TRBD1,TRBV6-5,few,CASSYSETGQGEQYF,TGTGCCAGCAGTTATAGCGAGACAGGGCAGGGCGAGCAGTACTTC
TRBJ2-1,TRBD2,TRBV5-1,few,CASSGGGSNEQFF,TGCGCCAGCAGCGGGGGGGGTTCGAATGAGCAGTTCTTC
TRBJ2-3,TRBD2,TRBV7-9,-,CASSRTGTSRPTDTQYF,TGTGCCAGCAGCCGCACAGGGACTAGCAGACCCACAGATACGCAGTATTTT
TRBJ2-1,TRBD1,TRBV28,-,CASSLSPGTGGDNEQFF,TGTGCCAGCAGTTTATCCCCCGGGACAGGGGGTGACAATGAGCAGTTCTTC